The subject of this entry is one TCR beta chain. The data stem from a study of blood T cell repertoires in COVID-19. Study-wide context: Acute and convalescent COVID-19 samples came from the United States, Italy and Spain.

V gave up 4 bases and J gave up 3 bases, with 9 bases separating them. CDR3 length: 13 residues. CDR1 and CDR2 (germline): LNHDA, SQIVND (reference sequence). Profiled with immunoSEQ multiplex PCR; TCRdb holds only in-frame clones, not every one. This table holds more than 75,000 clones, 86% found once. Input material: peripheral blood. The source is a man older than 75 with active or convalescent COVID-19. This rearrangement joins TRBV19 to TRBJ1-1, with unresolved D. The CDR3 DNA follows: TGTGCCAGTAGTACCCAACGGGACACTGAAGCTTTCTTT. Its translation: CASSTQRDTEAFF.